This T cell receptor (beta chain) was recovered during a study of identical twins. Of note for this clonotype: The antigen is unknown.

TCRdb ran MiXCR on the 5' RACE reads and lists one entry per CDR3 protein. The sample has approximately 670,000 distinct CDR3 sequences, 6.1% seen once. Study observations and caveats: It was out-of-frame TCR alpha sharing in monozygotic twins that models underestimated. Beta out-of-frame sequences displayed a weaker excess of sharing between twins. Cord blood's abundant beta clonotypes had fewer insertions, unlike memory repertoires.

The sample taken for sequencing was naive T cells sorted from blood. This sequence originates from a young man in good health.

CDR3 coding DNA: TGTGCCAGCAGCCAAGTAGATTACAATGAGCAGTTCTTC. Protein sequence: CASSQVDYNEQFF. The V and J genes are TRBV11-2 and TRBJ2-1, with unresolved D. The germline V gene encodes CDR1 SGHAT and CDR2 FQNNGV. V lost 5 bases and J lost 4, with 9 bases in between. The CDR3 sequence is 13 residues long.